The 10 T cell receptor beta chains below come from one sample, sequenced in a study of blood T cells in healthy people across ages. With a J-beta primer mix and a sample-barcoded 5' primer, a second PCR ran about 6 to 11 cycles. A single record per CDR3 protein comes from TCRdb applying MiXCR to the 5' RACE reads. Counted here are 850,000 or so distinct CDR3 sequences, about 30% occurring once; the ten biggest clones make up roughly 17%. Sequencing was done on a sample of blood. Source of these receptors: a woman over 75 in good health.

This clonotype was detected ten times or more. The J gene is TRBJ2-7, the V gene TRBV6-2 or TRBV6-3; D not resolved. The germline CDR1 and CDR2 sequences are MNHEY and SVGEGT. The CDR3 has 12 amino acids. Trimming shortened V by 6 bases and J by 6 bases, and 12 bases separated the two germline ends. CDR3 in amino acids: CASSPDLPEQYF. The CDR3 nucleotides read TGTGCCAGCAGCCCCGATTTGCCCGAGCAGTACTTC.

There are a few counts of this clonotype. Being one base from a much bigger clone, this may be a read error. This rearrangement joins TRBV27 to TRBJ2-7; D is possibly TRBD2 (7 bases). The germline CDR1 and CDR2 sequences are MNHEY and SMNVEV (reference sequence). The CDR3 loop spans 15 amino acids. Deletions cut 6 bases from V and 6 bases from J, with 21 bases between. The chain's CDR3 is CASRGGGGIWGEQYF. The CDR3 DNA reads TGTGCCAGCAGAGGTGGCGGGGGCATCTGGGGCGAGCAGTACTTC.

V usage is TRBV12-3 or TRBV12-4 and J usage is TRBJ1-5; no definite D call. V lost 2 bases to trimming and J lost 0 bases, with 11 bases between them. This CDR3 contains 16 residues. The DNA for the CDR3 is TGTGCCAGCAGTTTAATGCAGGTCGATAGCAATCAGCCCCAGCATTTT. It specifies CASSLMQVDSNQPQHF.

A remark on this clonotype: It may be a read error: a sequence one base away is much more abundant. The V call is TRBV20-1, the J call TRBJ2-7; D is unresolved. The end of the DNA fits TRBJ2-5 better, so the J call may be wrong. Germline V gives CDR1 DFQATT, CDR2 SNEGSKA (reference sequence). The CDR3 covers 12 residues. The chain's CDR3 is CSAGPRRETQYF. CDR3 sequence (DNA): TGCAGTGCAGGACCCCGTCGTGAGACCCAGTACTTC.

The rearrangement uses TRBV27 and TRBJ1-4, with TRBD1 matching 7 bases. Unmatched junction bases numbered 11, after V lost 5 bases and J lost 5 bases. This CDR3 is 16 amino acids long. Germline V gene lookup returns CDR1 MNHEY and CDR2 SMNVEV (reference sequence). CDR3 coding DNA: TGTGCCAGCAGTCCGTCAAAGGCACAGGGGAATGAAAAACTGTTTTTT. Translating it yields CASSPSKAQGNEKLFF. Together with reference TRBV27 and TRBJ1-4, the CDR3 gives the full variable domain: EAQVTQNPRYLITVTGKKLTVTCSQNMNHEYMSWYRQDPGLGLRQIYYSMNVEVTDKGDVPEGYKVSRKEKRNFPLILESPSPNQTSLYFCASSPSKAQGNEKLFFGSGTQLSVL.

This clonotype occurred a few times. The rearrangement uses TRBV20-1 and TRBJ1-1; TRBD1 agrees at 9 bases. CDR1 is DFQATT and CDR2 is SNEGSKA in the germline V gene (reference sequence). V trimming: 6 bases; J trimming: 0 bases; junction bases outside the gene matches: 8. CDR3 size: 15 residues. The CDR3 sequence is CSAAGQGVMNTEAFF. CDR3 bases: TGCAGTGCCGCGGGACAGGGAGTCATGAACACTGAAGCTTTCTTT.

There are a few counts of this clonotype. The rearrangement links TRBV5-1 to TRBJ2-2; no definite D call. CDR1 is SGHRS, CDR2 YFSETQ, per germline. Trimming pared 0 bases from V and 1 base from J, leaving 7 bases between. The CDR3 loop spans 15 amino acids. CDR3 region: CASSLEPKNTGELFF. The CDR3 nucleotides read TGCGCCAGCAGCTTGGAACCCAAGAACACCGGGGAGCTGTTTTTT. Using reference TRBV5-1 and TRBJ2-2 for the parts outside the CDR3, the full variable domain is KAGVTQTPRYLIKTRGQQVTLSCSPISGHRSVSWYQQTPGQGLQFLFEYFSETQRNKGNFPGRFSGRQFSNSRSEMNVSTLELGDSALYLCASSLEPKNTGELFFGEGSRLTVL.

The gene calls are TRBV28 and TRBJ1-6; 7 positions match TRBD1. Germline CDR1 is MDHEN and CDR2 is SYDVKM. V dropped 8 bases and J dropped 8; count of bases not matched to a gene: 6. The CDR3 runs to 13 residues. This chain's CDR3 is CASRDDRDSPLHF. The CDR3 region has the DNA TGTGCCAGCCGTGACGACAGGGATTCACCCCTCCACTTT. The variable domain in full, completed from reference TRBV28 and TRBJ1-6, reads DVKVTQSSRYLVKRTGEKVFLECVQDMDHENMFWYRQDPGLGLRLIYFSYDVKMKEKGDIPEGYSVSREKKERFSLILESASTNQTSMYLCASRDDRDSPLHFGNGTRLTVT.

This clonotype was found a few times. The chain recombines TRBV6-2 or TRBV6-3 with TRBJ1-1, with TRBD1 as a possible D gene (6 bases). This CDR3 spans 13 amino acids. From germline, CDR1 is MNHEY and CDR2 SVGEGT. Between the trimmed V and J ends, which lost 2 bases and 10 bases, there was a span of 14 bases. The CDR3 coding sequence is TGTGCCAGCAGTTACGTGGATAAACAGGGAGCTTTCTTT. This translates into CASSYVDKQGAFF.

Ten or more counts support this clonotype. The V call is TRBV5-5, the J call TRBJ1-6, with TRBD1 matching 7 bases. The V gene's germline CDR1 is SGHKS and CDR2 YYEKEE (reference sequence). Losses at the gene ends were 4 bases for V and 3 bases for J; bases not matched to a gene: 4. This CDR3 is built from 15 residues. The CDR3 here is CASSQGQSYNSPLHF. The CDR3 DNA is TGTGCCAGCAGCCAGGGACAGAGCTATAATTCACCCCTCCACTTT. The whole variable domain, filled in from reference TRBV5-5 and TRBJ1-6, reads DAGVTQSPTHLIKTRGQQVTLRCSPISGHKSVSWYQQVLGQGPQFIFQYYEKEERGRGNFPDRFSARQFPNYSSELNVNALLLGDSALYLCASSQGQSYNSPLHFGNGTRLTVT.